This T cell receptor beta chain was sequenced during a study of type 1 regulatory T cells (dated by TCRdb to 2020 to 2023). For the wider study: An in vitro protocol by which a Tr1-enriched, alloantigen-specific CD4 T cell product named T-allo10 was generated was characterized in the study. T-allo10 was under clinical evaluation in patients with hematological malignancies receiving allogeneic hematopoietic stem cell transplantation.

V is shortened by 1 base, J by 5 bases, and the region joining them spans 7 bases. CDR1 SGDLS and CDR2 YYNGEE were looked up in the germline V gene. From the cysteine through the phenylalanine, the CDR3 covers 13 amino acids. The retained sequence is limited to the CDR3, 39 bases, with the frame set at the first base. Sequencer: Illumina MiSeq. TCRdb itself trimmed the public reads at Q25 with fastp, ran MiXCR and retained productive beta chains. Each entry merges the rows of one CDR3 protein and shows their most common DNA and genes. For this sample the table gives approximately 19,000 distinct CDR3 sequences, of which roughly a tenth were detected only once. The ten largest clones represent 2.8% of the sample. This clonotype was counted at least ten times. The specificity of this receptor is unknown. No per-base quality is available; no much larger clone lies one base away.

This sequence was found in a human donor in good health. Recombination joined TRBV9 with TRBJ2-1; the D match is possibly TRBD1 or TRBD2, with 6 bases aligned in each. Sequenced material: CD4+ T cells, either the whole sample or a sorted fraction (not recorded which). This receptor has the CDR3 CASSVRGDNEQFF. The DNA reads as follows: TGTGCCAGCAGCGTAAGGGGGGACAATGAGCAGTTCTTC.